The 27 T cell receptor beta chains below come from one sample, sequenced in a study of regulatory T cells in long-lasting Graves disease. Construction of the TCR beta libraries employed iRepertoire HTBI primers in conjunction with Arm-PCR of CDR3 regions. TCRdb reprocessed the multiplex PCR reads with MiXCR, giving one entry per CDR3 protein. Among 550,000 to 650,000 distinct CDR3 sequences, 16% were seen once, and the ten largest hold about 12%. Noted time point: newly diagnosed GD, antithyroid drugs for less than 3 months. Following extraction of RNA from PBMCs, that RNA was used to make the TCR library. The same sample was also studied in work on T cells in Graves' hyperthyroidism and ophthalmopathy.

The input for sequencing was peripheral blood mononuclear cells (PBMCs), taken at new diagnosis, from a patient treated with antithyroid drugs. Source of these receptors: a man younger than 30 with Graves disease.

J is TRBJ1-2 and V is TRBV5-1; 9 bases match TRBD1. The CDR3 runs to 15 residues. CDR1 and CDR2 from the germline V gene are SGHRS and YFSETQ. The ends lost 0 bases at V and 8 bases at J; junction bases unmatched: 8. The CDR3 reads CASSLEQGALDGYTF. The CDR3 DNA follows: TGCGCCAGCAGCTTGGAACAGGGGGCCCTTGACGGCTACACCTTC.

Points on this clonotype: A clone one base away is much larger, so this may be a read error. The chain uses TRBV6-1 and TRBJ1-2, with D maybe TRBD1 (5 bases). The V and J ends lost 5 bases and 0 bases respectively, with 13 bases between them. The CDR3 loop spans 15 amino acids. CDR1 is MNHNS, CDR2 SASEGT, per germline. The chain's CDR3 is CASSTGGTSNYGYTF. CDR3 nucleotide sequence: TGTGCCAGCAGTACGGGGGGGACTTCTAACTATGGCTACACCTTC.

In its sample, this clonotype was seen many times. The chain couples TRBV3-1 to TRBJ2-1; the match to TRBD1 covers 10 bases. Germline V gives CDR1 LGHDT, CDR2 YNNKEL (reference sequence). V lost 4 bases, J lost 3 bases, and 12 bases stayed unmatched. The CDR3 has 18 amino acids. This CDR3 is CASSPILSGTGVYNEQFF. The CDR3 bases are TGTGCCAGCAGCCCAATCCTGTCCGGGACAGGGGTCTACAATGAGCAGTTCTTC.

This clonotype was detected a few times. The chain carries TRBV14 and TRBJ2-3, with D perhaps TRBD1 (5 bases). CDR1 is SGHDN, CDR2 FVKESK, per germline. This CDR3 spans 14 amino acids. V dropped 0 bases and J dropped 5 bases, with 9 bases sitting between them. The CDR3 protein is CASSQETVGDTQYF. In nucleotides, the CDR3 is TGTGCCAGCAGCCAAGAGACAGTTGGAGATACGCAGTATTTT.

The chain has TRBV28 and TRBJ2-7, with D unresolved. Germline lookup yields CDR1 MDHEN and CDR2 SYDVKM. The CDR3 covers 13 residues. V was pared by 2 bases and J by 5 bases, with 10 bases between. CDR3 sequence reads: CASSLGLPDEQYF. The CDR3 DNA sequence: TGTGCCAGCAGTTTAGGTTTACCCGACGAGCAGTACTTC.

This clonotype was seen ten or more times. CDR3 sequence (DNA): TGCAGTGCTCCTGGAGAAACCAATGAGCAGTTCTTC. Its translation is CSAPGETNEQFF. This rearrangement joins TRBV20-1 to TRBJ2-1; D not certain. Germline loops: CDR1 DFQATT, CDR2 SNEGSKA (reference sequence). The CDR3 totals 12 residues. V was cut by 5 bases and J by 6 bases, with 11 bases left in between.

The chain recombines TRBV9 with TRBJ1-5; D not certain. The ends were cut back, 2 bases at V and 0 bases at J, with 6 bases in the middle. CDR1 and CDR2 from the germline V gene are SGDLS and YYNGEE. The CDR3 length is 14 residues. CDR3 residues: CASSVEDSNQPQHF. The CDR3 DNA sequence: TGTGCCAGCAGCGTCGAAGATAGCAATCAGCCCCAGCATTTT.

This clonotype was seen only a few times. The rearrangement joins TRBV20-1 to TRBJ2-3; D possibly matches TRBD1 or TRBD2 (5 bases each). CDR3 length: 16 amino acids. CDR1 and CDR2 from the germline V gene are DFQATT and SNEGSKA (reference sequence). V lost 1 base and J 0 bases, leaving 14 bases between the germline ends. The CDR3, as DNA: TGCAGTGCTAGAGGGTCGGGGCCGTCTAGCACAGATACGCAGTATTTT. This gives the protein CSARGSGPSSTDTQYF.

Note on this clonotype: This sequence is one base from a far larger clone and is likely a read error. CDR3 nucleotides: TGTGCCAGCGGTCCAACAGGGATCAACGACTATGAGCAGTTCTTC. Translation: CASGPTGINDYEQFF. This chain connects TRBV28 to TRBJ2-5; possibly TRBD1 for D (6 bases). The J call is in doubt because the DNA end fits TRBJ2-1 better. The CDR3 is 15 amino acids. Germline lookup yields CDR1 MDHEN and CDR2 SYDVKM.

V usage is TRBV20-1 and J usage is TRBJ1-5; TRBD1 is a possible D gene (5 bases). The germline CDR1 and CDR2 sequences are DFQATT and SNEGSKA (reference sequence). The V end was cut by 3 bases, the J end by 9 bases, with 12 bases between. The CDR3 is 12 residues long. The CDR3, as DNA: TGCAGTGCTAGGGAACCCGACAGGCCCCAGCATTTT. Amino acids: CSAREPDRPQHF.

This clonotype was seen many times. The chain joins TRBV20-1 to TRBJ2-7; TRBD1 aligns across 7 bases. The CDR3 runs to 12 residues. Germline CDR1 DFQATT, CDR2 SNEGSKA (reference sequence). J lost 2 bases, V lost 5 bases, and 3 bases had no gene match. CDR3 sequence reads: CSAPDRTYEQYF. The CDR3 coding sequence is TGCAGTGCTCCGGACAGGACCTACGAGCAGTACTTC.

The J gene is TRBJ2-1, the V gene TRBV10-2; 10 bases fit TRBD2. The CDR3 runs to 17 residues. Germline-derived CDR1 and CDR2 are WSHSY and SAAADI. Trimming took 5 bases from V and 9 from J; bases not matched to a gene: 16. CDR3 amino acids: CASSYRRSSGRRVEQFF. The CDR3 bases are TGCGCCAGCAGTTACCGTCGTTCTAGCGGGAGACGGGTTGAGCAGTTCTTC.

This rearrangement joins TRBV28 to TRBJ1-1; D remains unclear. Trimming removed 11 bases from V and 4 bases from J, with 8 bases in between. The CDR3 is made up of 10 amino acids. CDR1 and CDR2 from the germline V gene are MDHEN and SYDVKM. The DNA for the CDR3 is TGTGCCGTACACGGCACTGAAGCTTTCTTT. This codes for CAVHGTEAFF. Looking up the rest from reference TRBV28 and TRBJ1-1 gives the full variable domain: DVKVTQSSRYLVKRTGEKVFLECVQDMDHENMFWYRQDPGLGLRLIYFSYDVKMKEKGDIPEGYSVSREKKERFSLILESASTNQTSMYLCAVHGTEAFFGQGTRLTVV.

In regard to this clonotype: Germline is not matched at one junction end, which may reflect a read error. The CDR3 region is CASGQVDEQYF. DNA for the CDR3: TGTGCCAGCGGCCAAGTAGACGAGCAGTACTTC. V usage is TRBV3-1 and J usage is TRBJ2-7; D call uncertain. The CDR3 loop spans 11 amino acids. Germline V gene data show CDR1 as LGHDT and CDR2 as YNNKEL (reference sequence).

This clonotype was counted only a few times. V usage is TRBV20-1 and J usage is TRBJ1-5, with 7 bases matching TRBD1. The CDR3 has 13 residues. Germline assignment: CDR1 DFQATT and CDR2 SNEGSKA (reference sequence). With V trimmed by 7 bases and J by 7 bases, 10 bases remained unmatched. Here the CDR3 reads CSVGQSVEQPQHF. CDR3 bases: TGCAGTGTGGGACAGTCCGTGGAGCAGCCCCAGCATTTT.

The chain carries TRBV7-2 and TRBJ2-7; tentatively, D is TRBD1 (6 bases). Trimming stripped 1 base from V and 1 base from J, with 14 bases between. This CDR3 comprises 16 residues. CDR1 is SGHTA and CDR2 is FQGNSA in the germline V gene. CDR3 loop: CASSLEGVGRSYEQYF. The CDR3 nucleotides are TGTGCCAGCAGCTTAGAGGGGGTTGGGCGTTCCTACGAGCAGTACTTC.

This clonotype was counted only a few times. The chain carries TRBV5-5 and TRBJ2-1; 8 nucleotides agree with TRBD2. Trimming cost V 4 bases and J 7 bases; bases outside gene matches: 13. Germline loops: CDR1 SGHKS, CDR2 YYEKEE (reference sequence). This CDR3 contains 16 residues. The CDR3 spells CASSILAGLGRNEQFF. CDR3 coding DNA: TGTGCCAGCAGCATTTTAGCGGGGTTAGGGCGGAATGAGCAGTTCTTC.

This clonotype was observed at least ten times. The chain joins TRBV18 to TRBJ2-7; D may match TRBD1 or TRBD2 (5 bases each). Germline values: CDR1 KGHSH, CDR2 LQKENI. The length of the CDR3 is 13 residues. V was cut by 3 bases and J by 5 bases, with 11 bases left in between. The CDR3 reads CASSPRRDDEQYF. The CDR3 nucleotides are TGTGCCAGCTCACCTCGCAGGGACGACGAGCAGTACTTC.

Worth noting for this clonotype: The CDR3 carries no conserved terminal phenylalanine or tryptophan, so it likely arises from a read error. The chain is built from TRBV2 and TRBJ1-1; TRBD1 is a possible D gene (6 bases). V was trimmed by 6 bases and J by 0 bases, leaving 11 bases between them. This CDR3 is 14 amino acids long. CDR1 and CDR2 from the germline V gene are SNHLY and FYNNEI. As DNA, the CDR3 is TGTGCCAGCAGAGCAGGGGTTGTGAACACTGAAGCTTTCTCT. It specifies CASRAGVVNTEAFS.

This clonotype occurred many times. The rearrangement joins TRBV5-1 to TRBJ1-2, with D tentatively TRBD1 (6 bases). The CDR3 covers 14 residues. Trimming left V 0 bases short and J 4 bases short, with 10 bases between. Germline assignment: CDR1 SGHRS and CDR2 YFSETQ. The CDR3: CASSLDRAGYGYTF. The CDR3, as DNA: TGCGCCAGCAGCTTGGACAGGGCCGGCTATGGCTACACCTTC.

The chain links TRBV28 to TRBJ1-6, with D possibly being TRBD1 (6 bases). The V and J ends lost 5 bases and 4 bases respectively, with 27 bases between them. Germline assignment: CDR1 MDHEN and CDR2 SYDVKM. The CDR3 is made up of 20 amino acids. The CDR3 spells CASSDLLNKDSLIYNSPLHF. The CDR3 DNA reads as TGTGCCAGCAGTGACCTTTTAAATAAGGACAGCCTGATTTATAATTCACCCCTCCACTTT. Drawing the rest from reference TRBV28 and TRBJ1-6, the complete variable domain is DVKVTQSSRYLVKRTGEKVFLECVQDMDHENMFWYRQDPGLGLRLIYFSYDVKMKEKGDIPEGYSVSREKKERFSLILESASTNQTSMYLCASSDLLNKDSLIYNSPLHFGNGTRLTVT.

This clonotype was found a few times. The chain is built from TRBV10-3 and TRBJ2-7; 9 bases fit TRBD2. The CDR3 has 17 residues. CDR1 ENHRY and CDR2 SYGVKD come from the germline V gene. J gave up 1 base and V 3 bases, and 10 bases lay outside the gene matches. The CDR3 loop reads CAISESPGLAESYEQYF. In nucleotides, the CDR3 is TGTGCCATCAGTGAATCCCCGGGACTAGCAGAATCCTACGAGCAGTACTTC.

This clonotype was seen many times. This chain joins TRBV28 and TRBJ2-7; TRBD2 agrees at 13 bases. The V segment lost 6 bases and the J segment 5 bases; nucleotides outside the gene matches: 16. The CDR3 loop spans 18 amino acids. Germline V lookup: CDR1 MDHEN, CDR2 SYDVKM. CDR3 in DNA: TGTGCCAGCAGCCCCCTCGGAAGGACTAGCGGGAGTCTCCACGAGCAGTACTTC. Its protein is CASSPLGRTSGSLHEQYF. The whole variable domain, filled in from reference TRBV28 and TRBJ2-7, reads DVKVTQSSRYLVKRTGEKVFLECVQDMDHENMFWYRQDPGLGLRLIYFSYDVKMKEKGDIPEGYSVSREKKERFSLILESASTNQTSMYLCASSPLGRTSGSLHEQYFGPGTRLTVT.

The V gene is TRBV7-9, the J gene TRBJ2-7; D is tentatively TRBD1 or TRBD2 (5 bases each). The germline V and J ends were trimmed by 3 bases and 6 bases, with 9 bases remaining between them. The CDR3 extends over 12 amino acids. Germline V CDR1 and CDR2: SEHNR, FQNEAQ (reference sequence). The CDR3 sequence is CASSLSRGEQYF. CDR3 nucleotides: TGTGCCAGCAGCTTGTCGAGGGGCGAGCAGTACTTC.

This clonotype has ten or more counts. The CDR3 bases are TGTGCCATCAGTCGACAGGGGACGAACACCGGGGAGCTGTTTTTT. This translates into CAISRQGTNTGELFF. J is TRBJ2-2 and V is TRBV10-3; 8 bases fit TRBD1. The CDR3 contains 15 residues. Germline V gene data show CDR1 as ENHRY and CDR2 as SYGVKD. Losses at the gene ends were 5 bases for V and 0 bases for J; bases not matched to a gene: 2.

This clonotype was counted at least ten times. The chain is built from TRBV30 and TRBJ2-2; D ambiguous. Between the trimmed V and J ends, which lost 1 base and 1 base, there was a span of 1 base. CDR3 size: 12 residues. Germline loops: CDR1 GTSNPN, CDR2 SVGIG (reference sequence). The CDR3 sequence is CAWSGNTGELFF. The CDR3 DNA reads TGTGCCTGGAGTGGGAACACCGGGGAGCTGTTTTTT.

This chain links TRBV5-1 with TRBJ2-3; maybe TRBD1 (6 bases). The CDR3 is 14 amino acids. V lost 8 bases and J lost 2, with 15 bases in between. Germline loops: CDR1 SGHRS, CDR2 YFSETQ. The CDR3 here is CASTRQADTDTQYF. DNA for the CDR3: TGCGCCAGTACCCGACAGGCGGACACAGATACGCAGTATTTT.